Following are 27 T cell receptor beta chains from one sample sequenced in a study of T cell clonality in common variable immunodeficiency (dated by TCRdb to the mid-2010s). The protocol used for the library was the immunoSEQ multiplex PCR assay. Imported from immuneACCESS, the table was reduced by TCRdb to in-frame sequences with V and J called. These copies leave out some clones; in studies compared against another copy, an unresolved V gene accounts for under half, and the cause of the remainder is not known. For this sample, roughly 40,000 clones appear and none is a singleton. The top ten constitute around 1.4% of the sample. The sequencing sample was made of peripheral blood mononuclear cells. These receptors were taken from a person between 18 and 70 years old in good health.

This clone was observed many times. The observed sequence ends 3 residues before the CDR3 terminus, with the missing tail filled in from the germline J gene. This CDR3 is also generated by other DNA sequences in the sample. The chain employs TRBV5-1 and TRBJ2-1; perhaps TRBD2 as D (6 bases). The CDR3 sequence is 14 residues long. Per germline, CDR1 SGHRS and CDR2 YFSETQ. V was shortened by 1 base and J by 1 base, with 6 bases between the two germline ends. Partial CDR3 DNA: TGCGCCAGCAGCTTGAGCGGGTCCTACAATGAG. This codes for CASSLSGSYNE. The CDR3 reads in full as CASSLSGSYNEQFF.

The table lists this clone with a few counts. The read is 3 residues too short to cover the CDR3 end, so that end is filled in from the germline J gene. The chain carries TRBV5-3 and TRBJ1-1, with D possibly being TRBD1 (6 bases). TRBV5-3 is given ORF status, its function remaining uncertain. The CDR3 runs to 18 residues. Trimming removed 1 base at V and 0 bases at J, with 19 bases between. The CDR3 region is CARSLHHPKGEMNTEAFF. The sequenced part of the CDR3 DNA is TGTGCCAGAAGCTTGCACCACCCTAAGGGGGAAATGAACACTGAA.

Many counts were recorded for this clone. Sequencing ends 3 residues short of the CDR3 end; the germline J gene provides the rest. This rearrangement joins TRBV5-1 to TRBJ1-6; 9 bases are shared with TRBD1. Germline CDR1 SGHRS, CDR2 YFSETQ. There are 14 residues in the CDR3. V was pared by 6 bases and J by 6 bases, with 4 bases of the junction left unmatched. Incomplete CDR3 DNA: TGCGCCAGCAAGCCGGACAGGGGTAATTCACCC. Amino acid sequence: CASKPDRGNSP. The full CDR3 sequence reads CASKPDRGNSPLHF.

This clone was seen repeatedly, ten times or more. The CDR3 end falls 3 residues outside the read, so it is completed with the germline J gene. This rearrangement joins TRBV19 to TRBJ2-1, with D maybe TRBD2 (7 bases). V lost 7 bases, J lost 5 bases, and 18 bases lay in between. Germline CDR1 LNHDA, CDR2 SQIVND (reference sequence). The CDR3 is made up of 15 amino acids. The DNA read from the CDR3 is TGTGCCAGTACCCCAAGGGGGGGCGGTCACAATGAG. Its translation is CASTPRGGGHNE. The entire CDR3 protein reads CASTPRGGGHNEQFF.

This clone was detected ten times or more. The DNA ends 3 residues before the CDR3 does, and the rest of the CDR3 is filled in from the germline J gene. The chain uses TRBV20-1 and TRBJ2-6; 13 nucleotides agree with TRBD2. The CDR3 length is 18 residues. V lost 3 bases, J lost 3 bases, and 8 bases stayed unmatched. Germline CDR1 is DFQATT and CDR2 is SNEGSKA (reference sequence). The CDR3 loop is CSARGTSGALGGANVLTF. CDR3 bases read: TGCAGTGCTAGGGGGACTAGCGGGGCCCTAGGTGGGGCCAACGTC.

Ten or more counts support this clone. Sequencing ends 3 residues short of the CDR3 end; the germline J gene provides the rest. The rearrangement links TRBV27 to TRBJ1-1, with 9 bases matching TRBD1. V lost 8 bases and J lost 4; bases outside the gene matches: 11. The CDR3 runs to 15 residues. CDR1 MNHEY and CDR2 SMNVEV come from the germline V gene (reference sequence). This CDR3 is CASSVLDRGGTEAFF. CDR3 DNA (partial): TGTGCCAGCTCAGTGCTGGACAGGGGTGGCACTGAA.

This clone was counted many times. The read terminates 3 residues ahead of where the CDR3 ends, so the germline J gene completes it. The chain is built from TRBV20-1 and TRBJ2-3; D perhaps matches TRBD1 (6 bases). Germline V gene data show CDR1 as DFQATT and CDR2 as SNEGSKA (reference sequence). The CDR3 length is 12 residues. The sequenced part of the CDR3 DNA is TGCAGTGCTAGAGGGACAGTTGAGACG. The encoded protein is CSARGTVET. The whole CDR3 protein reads CSARGTVETQYF.

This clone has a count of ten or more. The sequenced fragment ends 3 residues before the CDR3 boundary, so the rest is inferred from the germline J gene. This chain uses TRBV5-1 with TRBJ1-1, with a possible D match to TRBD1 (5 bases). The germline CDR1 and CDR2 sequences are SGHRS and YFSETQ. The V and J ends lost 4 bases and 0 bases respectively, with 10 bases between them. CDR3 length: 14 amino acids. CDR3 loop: CASSPAGVNTEAFF. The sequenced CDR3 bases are TGCGCCAGCAGCCCCGCGGGGGTGAACACTGAA.

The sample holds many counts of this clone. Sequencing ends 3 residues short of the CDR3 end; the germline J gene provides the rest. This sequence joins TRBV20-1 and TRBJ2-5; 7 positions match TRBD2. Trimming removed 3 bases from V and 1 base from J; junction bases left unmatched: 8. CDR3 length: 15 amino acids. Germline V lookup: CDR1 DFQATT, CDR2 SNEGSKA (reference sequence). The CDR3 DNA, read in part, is TGCAGTGCTAGCCCACGTAGCGGGTCCCAAGAGACC. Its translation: CSASPRSGSQET. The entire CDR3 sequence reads CSASPRSGSQETQYF.

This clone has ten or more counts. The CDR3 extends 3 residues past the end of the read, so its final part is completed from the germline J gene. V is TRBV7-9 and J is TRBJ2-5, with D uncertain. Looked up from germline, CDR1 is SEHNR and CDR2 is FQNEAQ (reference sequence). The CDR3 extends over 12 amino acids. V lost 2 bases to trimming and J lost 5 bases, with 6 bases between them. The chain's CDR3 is CASSLLPETQYF. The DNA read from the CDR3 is TGTGCCAGCAGCTTACTTCCCGAGACC.

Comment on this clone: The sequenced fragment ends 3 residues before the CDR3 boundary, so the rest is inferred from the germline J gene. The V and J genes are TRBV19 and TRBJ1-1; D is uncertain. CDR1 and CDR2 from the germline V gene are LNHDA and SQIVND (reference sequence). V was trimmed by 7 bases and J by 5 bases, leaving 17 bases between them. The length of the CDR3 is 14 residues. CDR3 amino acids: CASNTRKGPTEAFF. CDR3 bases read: TGTGCCAGTAATACAAGGAAGGGTCCGACTGAA.

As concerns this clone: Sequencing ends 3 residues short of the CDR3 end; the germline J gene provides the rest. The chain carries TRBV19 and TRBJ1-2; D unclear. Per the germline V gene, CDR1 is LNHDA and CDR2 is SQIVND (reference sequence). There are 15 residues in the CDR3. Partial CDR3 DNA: TGTGCCAGTAAGACTAGCTACATCTCCTACAATGAC. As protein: CASKTSYISYND. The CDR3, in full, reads CASKTSYISYNDYTF.

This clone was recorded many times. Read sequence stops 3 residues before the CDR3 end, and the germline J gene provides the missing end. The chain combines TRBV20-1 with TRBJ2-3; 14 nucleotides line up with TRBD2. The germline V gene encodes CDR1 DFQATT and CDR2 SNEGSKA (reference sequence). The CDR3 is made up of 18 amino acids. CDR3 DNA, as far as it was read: TGCAGTGCTAGAGACCCCTTAAAGCCGGGACTAGCGGGAGCCACG. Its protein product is CSARDPLKPGLAGAT. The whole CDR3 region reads CSARDPLKPGLAGATQYF.

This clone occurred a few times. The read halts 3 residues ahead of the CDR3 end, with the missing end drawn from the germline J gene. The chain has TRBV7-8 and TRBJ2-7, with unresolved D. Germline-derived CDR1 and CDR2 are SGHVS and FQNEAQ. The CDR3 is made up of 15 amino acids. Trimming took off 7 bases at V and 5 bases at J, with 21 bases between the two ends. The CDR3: CASTPLGLSLNEQYF. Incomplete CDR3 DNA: TGTGCCAGCACTCCCTTAGGGCTTTCCCTAAACGAG.

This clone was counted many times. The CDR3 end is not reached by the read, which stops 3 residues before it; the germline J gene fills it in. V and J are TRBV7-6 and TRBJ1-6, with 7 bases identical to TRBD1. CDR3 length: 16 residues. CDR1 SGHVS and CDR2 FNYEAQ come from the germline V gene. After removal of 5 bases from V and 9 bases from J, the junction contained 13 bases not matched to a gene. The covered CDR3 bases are TGTGCCAGCAGCGAAGGACAGGCCCGTTCTGGTTCACCC. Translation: CASSEGQARSGSP. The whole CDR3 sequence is CASSEGQARSGSPLHF.

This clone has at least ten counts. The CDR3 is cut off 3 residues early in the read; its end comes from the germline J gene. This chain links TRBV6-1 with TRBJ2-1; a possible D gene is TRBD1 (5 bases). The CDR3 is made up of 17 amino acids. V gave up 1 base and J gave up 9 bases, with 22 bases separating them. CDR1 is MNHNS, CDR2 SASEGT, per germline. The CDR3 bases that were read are TGTGCCAGCAGTGAAGGGTCCAGGACACGCGGTCAGGGTGAG. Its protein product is CASSEGSRTRGQGE. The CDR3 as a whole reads CASSEGSRTRGQGEQFF.

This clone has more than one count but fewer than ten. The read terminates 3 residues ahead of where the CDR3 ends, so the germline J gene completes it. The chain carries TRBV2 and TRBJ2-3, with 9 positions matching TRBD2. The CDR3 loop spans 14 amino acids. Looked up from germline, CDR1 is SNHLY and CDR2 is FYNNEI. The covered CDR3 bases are TGTGCCAGCAGCCGACTAGCGGAACAAGAGACG. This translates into CASSRLAEQET. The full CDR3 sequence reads CASSRLAEQETQYF.

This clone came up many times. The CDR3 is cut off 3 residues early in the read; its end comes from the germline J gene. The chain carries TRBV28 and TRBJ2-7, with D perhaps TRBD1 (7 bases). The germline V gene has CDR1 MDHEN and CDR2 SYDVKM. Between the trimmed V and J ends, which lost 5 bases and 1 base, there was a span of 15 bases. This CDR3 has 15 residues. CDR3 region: CASSPRAGGSYEQYF. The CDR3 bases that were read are TGTGCCAGCAGTCCCCGGGCAGGGGGGTCCTACGAG. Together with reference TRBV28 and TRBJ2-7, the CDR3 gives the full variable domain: DVKVTQSSRYLVKRTGEKVFLECVQDMDHENMFWYRQDPGLGLRLIYFSYDVKMKEKGDIPEGYSVSREKKERFSLILESASTNQTSMYLCASSPRAGGSYEQYFGPGTRLTVT.

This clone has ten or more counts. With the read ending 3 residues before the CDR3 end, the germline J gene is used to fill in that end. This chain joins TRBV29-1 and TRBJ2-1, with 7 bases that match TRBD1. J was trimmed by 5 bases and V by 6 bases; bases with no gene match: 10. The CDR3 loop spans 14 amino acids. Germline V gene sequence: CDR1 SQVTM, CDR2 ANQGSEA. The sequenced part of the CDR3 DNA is TGCAGCGTGGATAAGGGGGCCCAACACAATGAG. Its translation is CSVDKGAQHNE. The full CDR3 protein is CSVDKGAQHNEQFF.

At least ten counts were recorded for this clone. The CDR3 DNA, read in part, is TGCAGTGCTGAGAGACAGGATGAG. Amino acid sequence: CSAERQDE. The CDR3 reads in full as CSAERQDEQFF. The rearrangement uses TRBV20-1 and TRBJ2-1; possibly TRBD1 for D (6 bases). The read gets to within 3 residues of the CDR3 end, and the germline J gene fills in the rest. Germline V gene lookup returns CDR1 DFQATT and CDR2 SNEGSKA (reference sequence). The CDR3 has 11 residues. Between the trimmed V and J ends, which lost 5 bases and 8 bases, there was a span of 10 bases.

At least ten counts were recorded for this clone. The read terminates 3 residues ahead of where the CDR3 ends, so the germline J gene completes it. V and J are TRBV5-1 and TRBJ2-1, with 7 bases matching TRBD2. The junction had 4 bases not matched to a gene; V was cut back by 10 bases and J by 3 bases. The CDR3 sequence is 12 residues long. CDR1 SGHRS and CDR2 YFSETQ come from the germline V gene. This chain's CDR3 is CACGGGYNEQFF. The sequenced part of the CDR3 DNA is TGCGCCTGTGGCGGGGGCTACAATGAG.

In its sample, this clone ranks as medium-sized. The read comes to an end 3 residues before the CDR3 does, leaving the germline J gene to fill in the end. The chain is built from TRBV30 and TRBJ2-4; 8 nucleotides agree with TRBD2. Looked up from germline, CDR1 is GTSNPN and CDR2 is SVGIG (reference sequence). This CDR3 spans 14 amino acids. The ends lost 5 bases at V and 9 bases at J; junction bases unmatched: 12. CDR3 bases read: TGTGCCTGGGGTCCGGGAGGGGAAATAGGCATT. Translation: CAWGPGGEIGI. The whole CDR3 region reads CAWGPGGEIGIQYF.

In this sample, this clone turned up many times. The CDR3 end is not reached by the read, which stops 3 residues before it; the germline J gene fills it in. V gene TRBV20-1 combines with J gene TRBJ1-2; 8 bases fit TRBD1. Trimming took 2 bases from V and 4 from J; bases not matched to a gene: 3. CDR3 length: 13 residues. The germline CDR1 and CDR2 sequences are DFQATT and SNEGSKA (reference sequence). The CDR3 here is CSARSDRGYGYTF. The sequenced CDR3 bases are TGCAGTGCTAGATCAGACAGGGGCTATGGC.

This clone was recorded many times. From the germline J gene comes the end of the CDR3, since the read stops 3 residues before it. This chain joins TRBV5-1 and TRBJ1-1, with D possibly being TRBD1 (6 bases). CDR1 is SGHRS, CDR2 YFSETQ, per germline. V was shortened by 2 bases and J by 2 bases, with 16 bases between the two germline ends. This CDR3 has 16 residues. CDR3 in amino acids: CASSFGQGPLNTEAFF. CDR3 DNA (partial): TGCGCCAGCAGCTTCGGTCAGGGGCCACTCAACACTGAA.

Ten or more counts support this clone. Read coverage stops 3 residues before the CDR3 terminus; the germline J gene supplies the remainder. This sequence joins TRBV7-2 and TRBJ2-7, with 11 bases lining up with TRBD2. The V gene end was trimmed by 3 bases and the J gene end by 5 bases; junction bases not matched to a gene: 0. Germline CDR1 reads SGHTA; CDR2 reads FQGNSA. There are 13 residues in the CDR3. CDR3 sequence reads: CASSLTSGNEQYF. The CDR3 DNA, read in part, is TGTGCCAGCAGCTTGACTAGCGGGAACGAG. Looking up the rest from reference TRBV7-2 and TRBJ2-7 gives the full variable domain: GAGVSQSPSNKVTEKGKDVELRCDPISGHTALYWYRQSLGQGLEFLIYFQGNSAPDKSGLPSDRFSAERTGGSVSTLTIQRTQQEDSAVYLCASSLTSGNEQYFGPGTRLTVT.

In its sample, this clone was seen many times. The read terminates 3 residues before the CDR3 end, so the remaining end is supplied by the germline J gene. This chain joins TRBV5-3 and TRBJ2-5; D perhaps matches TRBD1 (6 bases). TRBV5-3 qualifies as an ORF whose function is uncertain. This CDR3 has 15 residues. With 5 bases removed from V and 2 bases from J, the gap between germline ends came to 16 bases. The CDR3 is CARRVYRALQETQYF. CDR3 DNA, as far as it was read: TGTGCCAGAAGAGTCTACAGGGCTTTACAAGAGACC.

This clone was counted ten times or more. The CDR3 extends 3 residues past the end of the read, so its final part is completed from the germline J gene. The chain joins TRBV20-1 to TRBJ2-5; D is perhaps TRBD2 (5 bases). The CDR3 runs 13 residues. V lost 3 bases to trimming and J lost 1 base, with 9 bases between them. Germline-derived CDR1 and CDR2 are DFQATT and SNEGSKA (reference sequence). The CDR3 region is CSARRLLQETQYF. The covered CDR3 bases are TGCAGTGCTAGGAGACTACTCCAAGAGACC.